These T cell receptor beta chains were read from a single sample in a study of cytomegalovirus exposure and HLA in healthy donors. The table came from immunoSEQ multiplex PCR; TCRdb's copy has only in-frame clones and leaves some out. There are nearly 70,000 clones in the sample; 74% occur only once, and approximately 10% lies in the top ten. The material sequenced was PBMCs. The receptors derive from a woman aged 55-70 years in good health and CMV-seropositive. CDR3s include the opening cysteine and the closing phenylalanine or tryptophan. A D gene is named only where the DNA matches it firmly. Some rows have no size entry. The others give once, few or many, or a class for an expanded clone.

D,V,size,J,DNA,CDR3
TRBD1,TRBV25-1,-,TRBJ2-7,TGTGCCAGCGGGACAGTATACGAGCAGCACTTC,CASGTVYEQHF
TRBD1,TRBV10-2,-,TRBJ2-7,TGCGCCAGCAGTGAAGAGGGGGCGAACTACGAGCAGTACTTC,CASSEEGANYEQYF
-,TRBV11-3,-,TRBJ1-2,TGTGCCAGCAGCTTAGGGGGGGGCGCGGTTGGCTACACCTTC,CASSLGGGAVGYTF
TRBD2,TRBV9,-,TRBJ2-1,TGTGCCAGCAGTCCCACTAGCGGGGGGGCCAATGAGCAGTTCTTC,CASSPTSGGANEQFF
TRBD1,TRBV5-1,-,TRBJ2-3,TGCGCCAGCAGCTTGTGGGGACAGGGACAGACAGATACGCAGTATTTT,CASSLWGQGQTDTQYF
-,TRBV29-1,-,TRBJ2-1,TGCAGCGTTTTCGTGGGGGGGCCGGGCAATGAGCAGTTCTTC,CSVFVGGPGNEQFF
-,TRBV10-3,few,TRBJ2-7,TGTGCCATCAGTGGAGGAACAGGGAGGGGGGAGCAGTACTTC,CAISGGTGRGEQYF
TRBD2,TRBV5-4,-,TRBJ2-1,TGTGCCAGCAGCTTGCGCGGGAGCTCGAATGAGCAGTTCTTC,CASSLRGSSNEQFF
TRBD2,TRBV5-1,-,TRBJ2-1,TGCGCCAGCCGGCCTCTAGCGGGGGGCTACAATGAGCAGTTCTTC,CASRPLAGGYNEQFF
-,TRBV6-6,few,TRBJ1-6,TGTGCCAGCAGTTACCAACAGAATTCACCCCTCCACTTT,CASSYQQNSPLHF
TRBD1,TRBV5-1,-,TRBJ1-2,TGCGCCAGCAGCATGGCAGGGGGCGGCGACTATGGCTACACCTTC,CASSMAGGGDYGYTF
-,TRBV5-1,-,TRBJ1-6,TGCGCCAGCAGAGAAGGGGAAGGTTATAATTCACCCCTCCACTTT,CASREGEGYNSPLHF
-,TRBV6-5,few,TRBJ1-5,TGTGCCAGCAGTTCGGCGGGGGGTAATCAGCCCCAGCATTTT,CASSSAGGNQPQHF
-,TRBV7-9,-,TRBJ2-1,TGTGCCAGCAGCTTAGCGGGAGGGGGGGGGCAGTTCTTC,CASSLAGGGGQFF
TRBD2,TRBV30,-,TRBJ2-3,TGTGCCTGGAGTGTAAACCTAGCGGGCCCAACGGGGTTT,CAWSVNLAGPTGF
-,TRBV5-5,-,TRBJ1-1,TGTGCCAGCAGCTTCCAACCCCCTCGGGACACTGAAGCTTTCTTT,CASSFQPPRDTEAFF
TRBD1,TRBV2,once,TRBJ1-2,TGTGCCAGCAGTGAAGGGACAGGGGTGATTCGAGGCTACACCTTC,CASSEGTGVIRGYTF
TRBD1,TRBV14,-,TRBJ2-7,TGTGCCAGCAGCCAACGGACAGGGCCGTTTCAGTACTTC,CASSQRTGPFQYF
-,TRBV23-1,once,TRBJ1-5,TGCGCCAGCAGTCCCATCCCACCCGGGTCGGGGAGCAATCAGCCCCAGCATTTT,CASSPIPPGSGSNQPQHF
TRBD2,TRBV28,-,TRBJ2-2,TGTGCCAGCATACTAGCGGGGTTGACCGGGGAGCTGTTTTTT,CASILAGLTGELFF
-,TRBV6-5,-,TRBJ2-3,TGTGCCAGCAAGGACCAGGGCCAGAGAGATACGCAGTATTTT,CASKDQGQRDTQYF
TRBD2,TRBV10-1,-,TRBJ2-5,TGCGCCAGCAGTGAAAGAACTAGCGGGGGGCTTGGGACCCAGTACTTC,CASSERTSGGLGTQYF
-,TRBV5-4,few,TRBJ2-7,TGTGCCAGCAGCTTCGGCAGGGTTCCCTACGAGCAGTACTTC,CASSFGRVPYEQYF
TRBD2,TRBV7-8,-,TRBJ2-1,TGTGCCAGCAGCTACGTCCCGGGACTAGCGGGAGCCTACAATGAGCAGTTCTTC,CASSYVPGLAGAYNEQFF
TRBD1,TRBV2,few,TRBJ1-4,TGTGCCAGCAGTGTGGGGACAGTTAATGAAAAACTGTTTTTT,CASSVGTVNEKLFF
TRBD1,TRBV18,-,TRBJ1-1,TGTGCCAGCTCACCACCGGGGACAGGGAACACTGAAGCTTTCTTT,CASSPPGTGNTEAFF
-,TRBV2,once,TRBJ1-6,TGTGCCAGCAGTGAGTTTTCTGCGGGTTCACCCCTCCACTTT,CASSEFSAGSPLHF
-,TRBV19,-,TRBJ1-5,TGTGCCAGTAGTATTCGGGGGGGGGCAGGTCAGCCCCAGCATTTT,CASSIRGGAGQPQHF
-,TRBV5-5,-,TRBJ1-1,TGTGCCAGCAGCTTGGGGGGTCCGGGAATCATGAACACTGAAGCTTTCTTT,CASSLGGPGIMNTEAFF
TRBD2,TRBV5-5,-,TRBJ2-5,TGTGCCAGCAGCTTGATCGGCGGGAGGGCGGAGACCCAGTACTTC,CASSLIGGRAETQYF
-,TRBV5-1,-,TRBJ1-1,TGCGCCAGCAGCCCCGGGAGTGGGGGGTACACTGAAGCTTTCTTT,CASSPGSGGYTEAFF
-,TRBV19,-,TRBJ1-1,TGTGCCAGTAGTATCCCCCCTTACACTGAAGCTTTCTTT,CASSIPPYTEAFF
-,TRBV2,once,TRBJ2-5,TGTGCCAGCAGTAGCAGGGAAGAGACCCAGTACTTC,CASSSREETQYF
-,TRBV20-1,-,TRBJ2-1,TGCAGTGCTAGAAGCGAGGCTGAGCAGTTCTTC,CSARSEAEQFF
-,TRBV5-1,-,TRBJ1-1,TGCGCCAGCAGCTTGCGACAGGCGGGCACTGAAGCTTTCTTT,CASSLRQAGTEAFF